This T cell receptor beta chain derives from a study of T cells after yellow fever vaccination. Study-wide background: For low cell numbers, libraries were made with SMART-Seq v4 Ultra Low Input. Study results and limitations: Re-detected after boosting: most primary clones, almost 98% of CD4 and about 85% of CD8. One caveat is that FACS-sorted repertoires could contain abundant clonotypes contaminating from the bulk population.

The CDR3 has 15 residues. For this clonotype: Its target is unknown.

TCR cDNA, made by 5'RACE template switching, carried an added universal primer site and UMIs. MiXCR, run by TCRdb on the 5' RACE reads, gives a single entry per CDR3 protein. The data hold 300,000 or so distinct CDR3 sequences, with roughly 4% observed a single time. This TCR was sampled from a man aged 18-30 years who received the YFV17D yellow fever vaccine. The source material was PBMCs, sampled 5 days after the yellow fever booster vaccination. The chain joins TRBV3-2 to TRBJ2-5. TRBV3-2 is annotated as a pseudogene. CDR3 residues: CASSPSPENQETQYF. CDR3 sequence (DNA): TGTGCCAGCAGCCCCTCGCCAGAGAACCAAGAGACCCAGTACTTC.